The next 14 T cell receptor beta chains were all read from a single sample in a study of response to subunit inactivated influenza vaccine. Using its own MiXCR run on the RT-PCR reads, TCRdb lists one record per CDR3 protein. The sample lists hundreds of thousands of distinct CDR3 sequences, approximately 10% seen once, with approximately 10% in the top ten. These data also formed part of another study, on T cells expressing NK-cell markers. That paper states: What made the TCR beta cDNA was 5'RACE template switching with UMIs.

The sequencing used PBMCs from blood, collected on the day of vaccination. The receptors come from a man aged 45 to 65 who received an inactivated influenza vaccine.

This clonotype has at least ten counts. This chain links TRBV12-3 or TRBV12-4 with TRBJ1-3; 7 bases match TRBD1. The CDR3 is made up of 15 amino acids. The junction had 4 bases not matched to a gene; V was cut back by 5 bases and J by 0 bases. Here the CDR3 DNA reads TGTGCCAGCAGTCTGGGACAGATCTCTGGAAACACCATATATTTT. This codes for CASSLGQISGNTIYF.

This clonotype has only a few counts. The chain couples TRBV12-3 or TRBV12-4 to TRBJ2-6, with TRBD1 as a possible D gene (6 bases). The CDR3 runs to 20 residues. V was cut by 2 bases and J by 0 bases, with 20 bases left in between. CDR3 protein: CASSLLITGSGFSGANVLTF. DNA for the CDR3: TGTGCCAGCAGTTTACTTATTACAGGGAGCGGCTTCTCTGGGGCCAACGTCCTGACTTTC.

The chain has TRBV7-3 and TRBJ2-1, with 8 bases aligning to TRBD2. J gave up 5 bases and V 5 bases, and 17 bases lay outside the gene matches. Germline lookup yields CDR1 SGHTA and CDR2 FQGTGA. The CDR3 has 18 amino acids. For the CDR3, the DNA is TGTGCCAGCAGCAACCCTCGACTGTATCCAGCGGGAGACAATGAGCAGTTCTTC. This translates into CASSNPRLYPAGDNEQFF.

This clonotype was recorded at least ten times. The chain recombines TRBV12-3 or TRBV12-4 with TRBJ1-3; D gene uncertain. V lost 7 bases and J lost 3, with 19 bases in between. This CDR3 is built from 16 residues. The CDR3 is CASTKGPRGIGNTIYF. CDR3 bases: TGTGCCAGCACGAAAGGACCGCGTGGGATTGGAAACACCATATATTTT.

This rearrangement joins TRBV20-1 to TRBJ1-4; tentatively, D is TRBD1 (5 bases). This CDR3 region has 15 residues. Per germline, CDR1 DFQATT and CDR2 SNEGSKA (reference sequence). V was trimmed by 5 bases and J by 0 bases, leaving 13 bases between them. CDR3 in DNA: TGCAGTGCTTTTACGACAGCCGCAACTAATGAAAAACTGTTTTTT. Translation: CSAFTTAATNEKLFF.

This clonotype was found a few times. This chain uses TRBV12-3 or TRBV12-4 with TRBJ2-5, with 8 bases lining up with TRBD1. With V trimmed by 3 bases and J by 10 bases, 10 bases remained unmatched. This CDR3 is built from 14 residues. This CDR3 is CASSLSDRELGQYF. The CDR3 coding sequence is TGTGCCAGCAGTTTGTCGGACAGGGAGTTGGGCCAGTACTTC.

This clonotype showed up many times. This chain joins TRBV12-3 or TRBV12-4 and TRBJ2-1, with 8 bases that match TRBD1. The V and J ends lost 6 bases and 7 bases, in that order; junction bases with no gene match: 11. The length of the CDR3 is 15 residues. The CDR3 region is CASSLTGGQGNEQFF. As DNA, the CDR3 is TGTGCCAGCAGCTTAACCGGTGGACAGGGAAATGAGCAGTTCTTC.

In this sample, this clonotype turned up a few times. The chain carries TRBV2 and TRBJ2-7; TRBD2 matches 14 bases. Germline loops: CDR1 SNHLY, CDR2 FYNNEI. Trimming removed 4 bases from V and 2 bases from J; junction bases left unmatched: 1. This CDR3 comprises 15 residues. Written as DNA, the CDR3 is TGTGCCAGCAGTGGACTAGCGGGAGGGCCCTACGAGCAGTACTTC. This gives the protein CASSGLAGGPYEQYF.

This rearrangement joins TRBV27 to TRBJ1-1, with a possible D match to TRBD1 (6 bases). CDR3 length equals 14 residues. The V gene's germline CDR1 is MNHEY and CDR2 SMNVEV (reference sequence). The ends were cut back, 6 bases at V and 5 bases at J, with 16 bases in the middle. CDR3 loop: CASSPQQGRTEAFF. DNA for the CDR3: TGTGCCAGCAGCCCACAACAGGGACGGACTGAAGCTTTCTTT.

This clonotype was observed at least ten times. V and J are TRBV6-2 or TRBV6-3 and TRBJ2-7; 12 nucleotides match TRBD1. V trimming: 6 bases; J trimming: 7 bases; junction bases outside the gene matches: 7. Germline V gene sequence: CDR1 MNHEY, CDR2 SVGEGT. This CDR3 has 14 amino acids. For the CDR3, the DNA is TGTGCCAGCAGCCCCTGGGACAGGGGGCGTGAGCAGTACTTC. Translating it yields CASSPWDRGREQYF.

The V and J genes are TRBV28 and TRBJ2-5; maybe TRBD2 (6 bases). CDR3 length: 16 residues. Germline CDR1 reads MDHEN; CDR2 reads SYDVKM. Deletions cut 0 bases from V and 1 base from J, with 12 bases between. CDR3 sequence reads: CASSLWLGLIQETQYF. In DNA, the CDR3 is TGTGCCAGCAGTTTATGGTTGGGACTTATCCAAGAGACCCAGTACTTC.

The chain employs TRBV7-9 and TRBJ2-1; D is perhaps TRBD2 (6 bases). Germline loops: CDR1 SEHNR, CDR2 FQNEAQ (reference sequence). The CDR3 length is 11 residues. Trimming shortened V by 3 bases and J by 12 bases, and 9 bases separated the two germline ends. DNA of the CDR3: TGTGCCAGCAGCTTGGAGGGAGGGCAGTTCTTC. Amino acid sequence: CASSLEGGQFF.

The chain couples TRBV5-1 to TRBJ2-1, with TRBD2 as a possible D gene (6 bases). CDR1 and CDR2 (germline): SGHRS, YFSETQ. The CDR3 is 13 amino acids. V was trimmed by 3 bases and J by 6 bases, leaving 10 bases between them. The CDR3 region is CASSSMGGNEQFF. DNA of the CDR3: TGCGCCAGCAGCTCTATGGGGGGCAATGAGCAGTTCTTC.

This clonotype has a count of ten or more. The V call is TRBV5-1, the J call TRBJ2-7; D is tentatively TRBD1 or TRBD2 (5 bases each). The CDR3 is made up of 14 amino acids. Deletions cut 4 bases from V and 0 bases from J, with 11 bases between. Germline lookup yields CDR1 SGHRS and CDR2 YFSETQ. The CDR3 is CASSPGALSYEQYF. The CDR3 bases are TGCGCCAGCAGCCCCGGGGCCCTCTCCTACGAGCAGTACTTC.